The T cell receptor beta chain under discussion was sequenced for a study of blood T cell repertoires in COVID-19. Sequencing used immunoSEQ multiplex PCR; TCRdb keeps in-frame clones, though not all of them. The sample consists of fewer than 200,000 clones, around 86% of them appearing once. This TCR came from a woman at least 80 years old with COVID-19, enrolled during active disease. Sequenced material: peripheral blood.

The CDR3 here is CASSEGQGAPNTEAFF. CDR3 bases: TGCGCCAGCAGCGAGGGACAGGGGGCTCCTAACACTGAAGCTTTCTTT. The genes are TRBV5-1 and TRBJ1-1; 12 bases map to TRBD1. Germline V gene sequence: CDR1 SGHRS, CDR2 YFSETQ. Trimming at V came to 4 bases and at J to 2 bases, leaving 6 bases not matched to a gene. This CDR3 has 16 residues. The entire variable domain, with the rest obtained from reference TRBV5-1 and TRBJ1-1, is as follows: KAGVTQTPRYLIKTRGQQVTLSCSPISGHRSVSWYQQTPGQGLQFLFEYFSETQRNKGNFPGRFSGRQFSNSRSEMNVSTLELGDSALYLCASSEGQGAPNTEAFFGQGTRLTVV.